This TCR beta chain derives from a study of OX40 agonist ivuxolimab in advanced cancers. Study overall: Earlier treatment with anti-PD-1, anti-PD-L1 or anti-CTLA-4 was permitted, and about 40% had received some.

Germline loops: CDR1 LNHDA, CDR2 SQIVND (reference sequence). The length of the CDR3 is 13 residues. V was clipped by 6 bases and J by 1 base, with 9 bases between them. The data were produced by immunoSEQ multiplex PCR, yet TCRdb's version contains in-frame clones alone and is incomplete. The sample records nearly 60,000 clones, 80% to 90% being singletons. The chain recombines TRBV19 with TRBJ2-5; D possibly corresponds to TRBD1 (5 bases). Specimen: CD4+ or CD8+ T cells sorted from blood, collected in a trial of the OX40 agonist ivuxolimab. The sequence was obtained from an adult with an advanced solid tumor such as melanoma, head and neck, liver or kidney cancer. The CDR3 DNA reads as TGTGCCAGTAGAAAGGGGCCCCAAGAGACCCAGTACTTC. As protein: CASRKGPQETQYF.